This T cell receptor beta chain originates from a study of cytomegalovirus exposure and HLA in healthy donors. Whole-study results and caveats: In vitro data verified a few CMV-associated chains as specific for CMV antigens. In a later analysis, a missense DCLRE1C variant was linked to TCR beta V- and J-gene trimming. 87-base-pair reads could not separate some V segments, including TRBV6-2 and TRBV6-3. Across donors, presence/absence analyses took sequencing depth to be roughly uniform.

PCR primers comprised 60 Vbeta and 13 Jbeta primers. Libraries were prepared by immunoSEQ multiplex PCR; TCRdb keeps only in-frame clonotypes and omits some of them. The sample has 80,000 to 100,000 clones, roughly 81% seen once. As to this clone: What it binds is not known.

V shed 4 bases and J 3 bases; nucleotides not matched to a gene: 9. The germline V gene has CDR1 SGHDT and CDR2 YYEEEE. The CDR3 sequence is 15 residues long. The sequenced sample was PBMCs. The V call is TRBV5-6, the J call TRBJ1-2; 7 positions agree with TRBD1. This clonotype originated in a middle-aged man in good health and CMV-seronegative. The DNA for the CDR3 is TGTGCCAGCAGCAAACAACAGGGGCGGTACTATGGCTACACCTTC. Its protein is CASSKQQGRYYGYTF.